This TCR beta chain was recorded in a study of cytomegalovirus exposure and HLA in healthy donors. The overall study: The 120 validation repertoires, a later analysis reported, used the same platform as the 666 repertoires from the first cohort.

The study's findings and limits: Through in vitro validation, three CMV-associated chains were shown to be specific for CMV antigens.

A remark on this clone: Its antigen is undetermined.

Clones were read by immunoSEQ multiplex PCR, and TCRdb kept only the in-frame ones, dropping some. The table includes 65,000 to 75,000 clones, around 96% detected once. This CDR3 has 13 residues. CDR1 is SGHVS, CDR2 FNYEAQ, per germline. Trimming left V 5 bases short and J 4 bases short, with 11 bases between. V gene TRBV7-6 combines with J gene TRBJ1-2, with D tentatively TRBD1 (5 bases). The sequence was collected from a woman between 18 and 30 years old in good health and CMV-seropositive. The sample consisted of PBMCs. Here the CDR3 reads CASSPGGTYGYTF. The CDR3 bases are TGTGCCAGCAGCCCCGGAGGGACCTATGGCTACACCTTC. Together with reference TRBV7-6 and TRBJ1-2, the CDR3 gives the full variable domain: GAGVSQSPRYKVTKRGQDVALRCDPISGHVSLYWYRQALGQGPEFLTYFNYEAQQDKSGLPNDRFSAERPEGSISTLTIQRTEQRDSAMYRCASSPGGTYGYTFGSGTRLTVV.